The entry below gives a single TCR beta chain sequence along with its context. In the original processing: Amplification with reference gene primers provided the estimates of nucleated cell counts. The table came from immunoSEQ multiplex PCR; TCRdb's copy has only in-frame clones and leaves some out. D and trimming were read from the DNA, whereas the V and J calls and clone size are those reported in that table. The sample carries fewer than 65,000 clones, 80% to 85% recorded once. One Seattle source followed patients from active infection through their disease course. The data were obtained in a study of blood T cell repertoires in COVID-19. Whole-study context: T cells, B-cell-depleted T cells, or PBMCs supplied cDNA or gDNA.

This receptor was taken from a man under 40 with COVID-19, enrolled during active disease. The sequenced material came from peripheral blood.

The CDR3 loop is CASSMGGAARLYSNQPQHF. The DNA of the CDR3 is TGTGCCAGTAGTATGGGGGGGGCAGCCCGTCTCTATAGCAATCAGCCCCAGCATTTT. V is TRBV19 and J is TRBJ1-5, with a possible D match to TRBD1 (6 bases). V shed 3 bases and J shed 0 bases, with 21 bases lying between them. The CDR3 spans 19 residues. Germline CDR1 and CDR2: LNHDA and SQIVND (reference sequence).